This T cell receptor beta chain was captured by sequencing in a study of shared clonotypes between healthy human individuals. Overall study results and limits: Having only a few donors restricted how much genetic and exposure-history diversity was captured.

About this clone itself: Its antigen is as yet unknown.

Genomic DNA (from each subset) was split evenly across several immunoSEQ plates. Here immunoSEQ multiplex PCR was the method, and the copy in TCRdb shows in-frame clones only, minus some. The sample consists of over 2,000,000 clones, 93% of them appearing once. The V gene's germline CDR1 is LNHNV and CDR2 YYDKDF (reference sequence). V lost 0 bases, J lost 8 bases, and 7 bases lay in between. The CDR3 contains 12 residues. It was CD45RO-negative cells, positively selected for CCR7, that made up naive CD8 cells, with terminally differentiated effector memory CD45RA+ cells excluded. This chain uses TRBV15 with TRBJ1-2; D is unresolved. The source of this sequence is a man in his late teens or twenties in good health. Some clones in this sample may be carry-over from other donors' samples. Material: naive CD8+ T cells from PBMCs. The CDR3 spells CATSREPAGYTF. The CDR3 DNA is TGTGCCACCAGCAGAGAACCGGCCGGCTACACCTTC.